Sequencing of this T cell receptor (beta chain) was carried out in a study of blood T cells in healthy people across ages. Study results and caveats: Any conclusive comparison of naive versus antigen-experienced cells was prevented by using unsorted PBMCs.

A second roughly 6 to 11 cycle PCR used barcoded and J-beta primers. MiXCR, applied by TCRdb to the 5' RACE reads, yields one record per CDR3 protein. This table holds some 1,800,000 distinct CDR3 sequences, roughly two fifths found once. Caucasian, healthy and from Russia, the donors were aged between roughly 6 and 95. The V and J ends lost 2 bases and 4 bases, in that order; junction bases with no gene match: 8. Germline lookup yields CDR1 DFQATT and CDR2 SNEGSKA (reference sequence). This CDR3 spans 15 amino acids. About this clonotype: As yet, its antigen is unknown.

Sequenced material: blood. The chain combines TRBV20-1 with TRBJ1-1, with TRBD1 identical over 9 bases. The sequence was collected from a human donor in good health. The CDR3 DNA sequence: TGCAGTGCTAGACGGGGACAGGGATCGGTCACTGAAGCTTTCTTT. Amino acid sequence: CSARRGQGSVTEAFF.